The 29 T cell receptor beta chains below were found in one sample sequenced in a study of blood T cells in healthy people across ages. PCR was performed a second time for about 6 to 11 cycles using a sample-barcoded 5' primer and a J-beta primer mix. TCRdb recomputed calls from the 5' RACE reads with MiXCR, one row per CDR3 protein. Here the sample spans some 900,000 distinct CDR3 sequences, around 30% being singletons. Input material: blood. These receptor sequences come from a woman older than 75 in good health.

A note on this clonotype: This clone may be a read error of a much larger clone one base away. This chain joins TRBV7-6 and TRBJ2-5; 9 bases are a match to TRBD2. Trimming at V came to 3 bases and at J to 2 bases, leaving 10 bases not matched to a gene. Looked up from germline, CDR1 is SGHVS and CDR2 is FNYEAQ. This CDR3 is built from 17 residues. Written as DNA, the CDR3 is TGTGCCAGCAGCTTTAGGGTTACGAGCGGGGGGCAAGAGACCCAGTACTTC. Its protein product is CASSFRVTSGGQETQYF. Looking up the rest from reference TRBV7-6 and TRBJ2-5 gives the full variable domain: GAGVSQSPRYKVTKRGQDVALRCDPISGHVSLYWYRQALGQGPEFLTYFNYEAQQDKSGLPNDRFSAERPEGSISTLTIQRTEQRDSAMYRCASSFRVTSGGQETQYFGPGTRLLVL.

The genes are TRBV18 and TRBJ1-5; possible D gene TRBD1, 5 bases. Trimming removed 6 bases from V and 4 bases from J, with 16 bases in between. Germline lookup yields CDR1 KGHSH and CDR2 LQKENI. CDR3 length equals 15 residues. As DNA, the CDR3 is TGTGCCAGCTCGACTCGGGGGGTCTTAAATCAGCCCCAGCATTTT. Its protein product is CASSTRGVLNQPQHF.

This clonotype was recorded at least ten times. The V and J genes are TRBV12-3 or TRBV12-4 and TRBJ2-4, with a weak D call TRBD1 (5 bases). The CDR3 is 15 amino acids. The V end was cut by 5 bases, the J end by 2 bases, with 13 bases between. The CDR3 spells CASSRTAGTKNIQYF. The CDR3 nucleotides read TGTGCCAGCAGTCGAACTGCAGGGACCAAAAACATTCAGTACTTC.

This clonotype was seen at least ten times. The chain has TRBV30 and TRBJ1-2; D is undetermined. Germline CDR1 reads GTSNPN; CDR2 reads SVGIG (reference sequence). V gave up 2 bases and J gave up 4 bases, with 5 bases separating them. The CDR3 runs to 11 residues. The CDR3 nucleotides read TGTGCCTGGAGTAGTAGCTATGGCTACACCTTC. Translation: CAWSSSYGYTF. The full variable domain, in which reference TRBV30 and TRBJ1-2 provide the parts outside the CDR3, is SQTIHQWPATLVQPVGSPLSLECTVEGTSNPNLYWYRQAAGRGLQLLFYSVGIGQISSEVPQNLSASRPQDRQFILSSKKLLLSDSGFYLCAWSSSYGYTFGSGTRLTVV.

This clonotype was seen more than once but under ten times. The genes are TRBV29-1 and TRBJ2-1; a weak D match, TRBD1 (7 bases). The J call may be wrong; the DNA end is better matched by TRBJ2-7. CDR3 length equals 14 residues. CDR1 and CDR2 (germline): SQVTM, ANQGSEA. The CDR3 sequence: CSAAGQSSYNEQYF. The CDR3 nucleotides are TGCAGCGCCGCGGGACAGAGCTCCTACAATGAGCAGTACTTC.

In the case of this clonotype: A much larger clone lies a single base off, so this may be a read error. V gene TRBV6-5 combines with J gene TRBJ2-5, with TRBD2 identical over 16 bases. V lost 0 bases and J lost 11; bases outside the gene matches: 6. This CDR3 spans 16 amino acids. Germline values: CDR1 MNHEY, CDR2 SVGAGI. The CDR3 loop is CASSYSGLAGGGEQYF. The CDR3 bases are TGTGCCAGCAGTTACTCGGGACTAGCGGGGGGGGGTGAGCAGTACTTC.

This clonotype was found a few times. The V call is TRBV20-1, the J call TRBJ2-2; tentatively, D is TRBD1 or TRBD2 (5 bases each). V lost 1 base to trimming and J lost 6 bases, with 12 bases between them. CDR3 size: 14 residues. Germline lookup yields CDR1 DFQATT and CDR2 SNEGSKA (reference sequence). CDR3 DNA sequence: TGCAGTGCTAGAGCGGGGCCTGGGGCCGGGGAGCTGTTTTTT. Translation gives CSARAGPGAGELFF.

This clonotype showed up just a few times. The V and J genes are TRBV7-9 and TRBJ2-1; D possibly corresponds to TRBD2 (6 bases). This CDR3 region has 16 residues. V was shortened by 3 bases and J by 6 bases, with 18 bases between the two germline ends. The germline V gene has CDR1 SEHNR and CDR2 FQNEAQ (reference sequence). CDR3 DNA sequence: TGTGCCAGCAGCTTTTCCGGGGCCGGGGGTCGCAATGAGCAGTTCTTC. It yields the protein CASSFSGAGGRNEQFF. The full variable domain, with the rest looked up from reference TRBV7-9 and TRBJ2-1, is DTGVSQNPRHKITKRGQNVTFRCDPISEHNRLYWYRQTLGQGPEFLTYFQNEAQLEKSRLLSDRFSAERPKGSFSTLEIQRTEQGDSAMYLCASSFSGAGGRNEQFFGPGTRLTVL.

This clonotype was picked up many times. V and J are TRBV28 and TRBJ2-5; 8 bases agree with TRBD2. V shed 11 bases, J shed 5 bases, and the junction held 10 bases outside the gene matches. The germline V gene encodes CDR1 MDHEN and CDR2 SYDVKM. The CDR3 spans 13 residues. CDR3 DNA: TGTGCCTCATTCGGGGGGGCTGGCGAGACCCAGTACTTC. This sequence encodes CASFGGAGETQYF.

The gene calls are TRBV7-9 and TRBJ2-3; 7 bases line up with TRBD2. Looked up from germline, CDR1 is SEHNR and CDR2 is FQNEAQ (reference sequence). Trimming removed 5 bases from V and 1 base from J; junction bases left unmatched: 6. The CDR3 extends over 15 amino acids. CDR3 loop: CASSTRGEGTDTQYF. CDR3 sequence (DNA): TGTGCCAGCAGCACCCGGGGGGAAGGCACAGATACGCAGTATTTT.

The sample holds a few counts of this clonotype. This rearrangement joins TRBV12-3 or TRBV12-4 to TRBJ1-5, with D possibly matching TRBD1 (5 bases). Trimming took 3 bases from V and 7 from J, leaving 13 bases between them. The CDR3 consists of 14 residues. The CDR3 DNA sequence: TGTGCCAGCAGTTTCGTAGGGGATGGGCAGCCCCAGCATTTT. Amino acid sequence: CASSFVGDGQPQHF.

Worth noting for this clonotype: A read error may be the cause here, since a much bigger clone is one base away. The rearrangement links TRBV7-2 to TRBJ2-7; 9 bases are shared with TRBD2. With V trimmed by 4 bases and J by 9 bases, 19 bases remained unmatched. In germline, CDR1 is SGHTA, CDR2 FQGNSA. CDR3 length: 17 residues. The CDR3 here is CASSSGGIRTSVLGQYF. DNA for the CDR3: TGTGCCAGCAGCTCAGGTGGCATCCGGACTAGCGTATTGGGGCAGTACTTC.

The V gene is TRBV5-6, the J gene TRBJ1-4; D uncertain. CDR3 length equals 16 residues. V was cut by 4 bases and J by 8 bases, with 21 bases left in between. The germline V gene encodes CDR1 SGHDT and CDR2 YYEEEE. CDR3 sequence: CASSSPPRGRGEKLFF. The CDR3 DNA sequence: TGTGCCAGCAGCAGCCCCCCCAGAGGAAGAGGCGAAAAACTGTTTTTT.

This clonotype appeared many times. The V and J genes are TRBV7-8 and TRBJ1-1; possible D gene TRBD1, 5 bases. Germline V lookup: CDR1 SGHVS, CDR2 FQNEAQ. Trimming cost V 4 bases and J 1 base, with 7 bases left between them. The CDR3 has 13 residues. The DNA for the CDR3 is TGTGCCAGCAGCTGGGGACGGAACACTGAAGCTTTCTTT. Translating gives CASSWGRNTEAFF.

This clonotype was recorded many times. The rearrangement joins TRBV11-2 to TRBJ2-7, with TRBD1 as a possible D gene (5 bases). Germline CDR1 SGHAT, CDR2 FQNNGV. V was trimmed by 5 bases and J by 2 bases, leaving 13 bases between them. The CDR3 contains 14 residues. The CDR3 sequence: CASSRTTGPYEQYF. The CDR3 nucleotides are TGTGCCAGCAGCCGAACCACAGGCCCCTACGAGCAGTACTTC.

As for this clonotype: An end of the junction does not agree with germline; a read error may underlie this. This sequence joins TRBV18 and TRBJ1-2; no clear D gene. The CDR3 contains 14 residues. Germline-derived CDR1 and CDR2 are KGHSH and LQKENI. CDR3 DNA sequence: TGTGCCAGCTCACCTTCCCTAGGGAATTATGACTACACCTTC. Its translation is CASSPSLGNYDYTF.

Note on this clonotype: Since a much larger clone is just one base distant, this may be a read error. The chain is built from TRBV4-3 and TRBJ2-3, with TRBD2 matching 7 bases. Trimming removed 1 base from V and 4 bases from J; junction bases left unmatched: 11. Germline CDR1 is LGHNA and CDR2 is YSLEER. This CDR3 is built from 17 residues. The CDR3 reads CASSQVWSGEAADTQYF. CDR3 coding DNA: TGCGCCAGCAGCCAAGTTTGGAGCGGGGAGGCGGCAGATACGCAGTATTTT.

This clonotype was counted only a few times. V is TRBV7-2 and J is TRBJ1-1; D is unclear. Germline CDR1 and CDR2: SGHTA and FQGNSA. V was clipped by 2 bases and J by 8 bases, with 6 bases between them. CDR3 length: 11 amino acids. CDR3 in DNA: TGTGCCAGCAGCTTATTGGGGGAAGCTTTCTTT. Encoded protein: CASSLLGEAFF.

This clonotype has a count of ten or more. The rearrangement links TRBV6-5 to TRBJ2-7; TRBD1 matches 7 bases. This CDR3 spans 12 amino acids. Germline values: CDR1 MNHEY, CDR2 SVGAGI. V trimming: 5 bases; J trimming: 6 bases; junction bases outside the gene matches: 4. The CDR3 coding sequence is TGTGCCAGCAGTAACAGGGGATCCGAGCAGTACTTC. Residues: CASSNRGSEQYF.

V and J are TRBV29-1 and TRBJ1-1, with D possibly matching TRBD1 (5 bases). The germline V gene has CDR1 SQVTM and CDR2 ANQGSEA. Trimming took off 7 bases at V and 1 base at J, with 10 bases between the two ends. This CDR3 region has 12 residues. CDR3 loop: CSAQGSNTEAFF. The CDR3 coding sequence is TGCAGCGCCCAGGGTTCGAACACTGAAGCTTTCTTT.

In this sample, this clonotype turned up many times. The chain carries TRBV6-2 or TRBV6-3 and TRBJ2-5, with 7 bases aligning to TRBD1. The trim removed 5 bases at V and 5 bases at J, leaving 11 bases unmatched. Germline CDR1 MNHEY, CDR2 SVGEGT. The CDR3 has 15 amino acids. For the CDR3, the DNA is TGTGCCAGCAGTACTCCGACAGGGATGAAGGAGACCCAGTACTTC. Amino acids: CASSTPTGMKETQYF.

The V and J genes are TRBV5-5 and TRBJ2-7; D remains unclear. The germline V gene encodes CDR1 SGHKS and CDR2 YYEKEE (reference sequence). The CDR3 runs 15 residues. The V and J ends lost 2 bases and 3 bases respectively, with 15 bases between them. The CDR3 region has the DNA TGTGCCAGCAGCTTAGCTGGCATCGGAAACTACGAGCAGTACTTC. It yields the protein CASSLAGIGNYEQYF.

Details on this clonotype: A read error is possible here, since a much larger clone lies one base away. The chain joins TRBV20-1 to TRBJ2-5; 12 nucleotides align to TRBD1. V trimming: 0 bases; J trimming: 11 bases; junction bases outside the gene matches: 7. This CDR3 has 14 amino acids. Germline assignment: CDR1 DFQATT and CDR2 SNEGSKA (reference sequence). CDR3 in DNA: TGCAGTGCTAGAGAGGGGACAGGGGGCTTTGAGCAGTACTTC. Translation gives CSAREGTGGFEQYF.

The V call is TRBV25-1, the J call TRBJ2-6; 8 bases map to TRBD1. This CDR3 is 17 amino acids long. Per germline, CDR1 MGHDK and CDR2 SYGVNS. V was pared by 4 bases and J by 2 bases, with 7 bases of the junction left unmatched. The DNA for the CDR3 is TGTGCCAGCAGTGCACAGGGGGTTAGCCCTGGGGCCAACGTCCTGACTTTC. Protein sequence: CASSAQGVSPGANVLTF.

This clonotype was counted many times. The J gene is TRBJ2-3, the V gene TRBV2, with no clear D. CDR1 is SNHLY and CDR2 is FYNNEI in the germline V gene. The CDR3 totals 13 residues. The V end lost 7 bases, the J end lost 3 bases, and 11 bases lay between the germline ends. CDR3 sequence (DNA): TGTGCCAGCAATCCCCCGACGACAGATACGCAGTATTTT. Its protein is CASNPPTTDTQYF. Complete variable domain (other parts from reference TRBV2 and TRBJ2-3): EPEVTQTPSHQVTQMGQEVILRCVPISNHLYFYWYRQILGQKVEFLVSFYNNEISEKSEIFDDQFSVERPDGSNFTLKIRSTKLEDSAMYFCASNPPTTDTQYFGPGTRLTVL.

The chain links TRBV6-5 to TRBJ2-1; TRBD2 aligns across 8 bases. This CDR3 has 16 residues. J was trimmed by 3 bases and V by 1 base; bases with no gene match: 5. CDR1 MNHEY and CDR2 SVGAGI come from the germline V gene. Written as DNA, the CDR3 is TGTGCCAGCAGTTACTTCGGGGGGGCGAACTACAATGAGCAGTTCTTC. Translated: CASSYFGGANYNEQFF.

Here the CDR3 reads CASSYTGVNTGELFF. CDR3 DNA sequence: TGTGCCAGCAGTTATACAGGGGTGAACACCGGGGAGCTGTTTTTT. The chain employs TRBV6-2 or TRBV6-3 and TRBJ2-2; 7 nucleotides line up with TRBD1. The CDR3 contains 15 residues. Trimming removed 3 bases from V and 1 base from J; junction bases left unmatched: 2. In germline, CDR1 is MNHEY, CDR2 SVGEGT.

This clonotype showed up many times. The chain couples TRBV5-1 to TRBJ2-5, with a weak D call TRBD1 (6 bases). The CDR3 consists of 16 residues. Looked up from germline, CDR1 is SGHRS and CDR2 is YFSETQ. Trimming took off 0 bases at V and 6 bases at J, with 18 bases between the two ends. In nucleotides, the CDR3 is TGCGCCAGCAGCTTGGAAGGGACACGAGATTCCCAGACCCAGTACTTC. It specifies CASSLEGTRDSQTQYF.

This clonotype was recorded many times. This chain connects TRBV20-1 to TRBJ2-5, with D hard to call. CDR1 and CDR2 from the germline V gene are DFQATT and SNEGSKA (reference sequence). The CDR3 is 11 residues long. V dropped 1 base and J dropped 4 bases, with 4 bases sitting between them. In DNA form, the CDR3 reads TGCAGTGCTAGAGGGCTAGAGACCCAGTACTTC. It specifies CSARGLETQYF.